The 5 T cell receptor beta chains below all came from one sample that was sequenced in a study of multiple sclerosis patients with progressive multifocal leukoencephalopathy. The time point here: around 12 months of natalizumab therapy. TCRdb's copy holds only in-frame clones and misses some; the assay was immunoSEQ multiplex PCR. The table lists around 25,000 clones, 75% to 95% of them singletons, with approximately 2.4% in the top ten. Sample: PBMCs, taken from a patient treated with natalizumab. These receptors were collected from a man aged 25 to 45 with multiple sclerosis.

The chain uses TRBV7-3 and TRBJ2-1; TRBD1 matches 8 bases. J gave up 5 bases and V 4 bases, and 7 bases lay outside the gene matches. The germline CDR1 and CDR2 sequences are SGHTA and FQGTGA. This CDR3 is built from 15 residues. CDR3 nucleotides: TGTGCCAGCAGCTACGACAGGGGCGGGCACAATGAGCAGTTCTTC. Translated: CASSYDRGGHNEQFF.

The rearrangement links TRBV28 to TRBJ2-7; the D gene is possibly TRBD1 (6 bases). The CDR3 totals 14 residues. Germline CDR1 MDHEN, CDR2 SYDVKM. Deletions cut 4 bases from V and 0 bases from J, with 10 bases between. The DNA of the CDR3 is TGTGCCAGCAGTTCCGGACAGAGCTCCTACGAGCAGTACGTC. It translates to CASSSGQSSYEQYV.

The DNA for the CDR3 is TGTGCCAGCAGCCTTGACAGGGGTGAAAAACTGTTTTTT. Encoded protein: CASSLDRGEKLFF. The rearrangement links TRBV7-9 to TRBJ1-4; 8 nucleotides agree with TRBD1. Germline lookup yields CDR1 SEHNR and CDR2 FQNEAQ (reference sequence). Unmatched junction bases numbered 3, after V lost 5 bases and J lost 7 bases. CDR3 size: 13 residues. The full variable domain, completed using reference TRBV7-9 and TRBJ1-4, is DTGVSQNPRHKITKRGQNVTFRCDPISEHNRLYWYRQTLGQGPEFLTYFQNEAQLEKSRLLSDRFSAERPKGSFSTLEIQRTEQGDSAMYLCASSLDRGEKLFFGSGTQLSVL.

The chain carries TRBV7-9 and TRBJ1-3, with D unclear. The CDR3 extends over 12 amino acids. Per germline, CDR1 SEHNR and CDR2 FQNEAQ (reference sequence). Deletions cut 7 bases from V and 2 bases from J, with 6 bases between. The CDR3 nucleotides read TGTGCCAGCATCAGCCCTGGAAACACCATATATTTT. This translates into CASISPGNTIYF.

The chain couples TRBV6-5 to TRBJ1-5; TRBD1 agrees at 8 bases. In germline, CDR1 is MNHEY, CDR2 SVGAGI. The CDR3 loop spans 14 amino acids. The ends lost 2 bases at V and 6 bases at J; junction bases unmatched: 3. The CDR3 nucleotides read TGTGCCAGCAGTTACGGGACAGGAGCTCAGCCCCAGCATTTT. This encodes CASSYGTGAQPQHF.